The clone carrying this TCR beta chain was picked up one time. The data are from a study of cytomegalovirus exposure and HLA in healthy donors. As for the study in general: Prior work identified 95 million to 120 million unique TCR beta sequences in approximately 180 million T cells.

The PCR ran on 60 Vbeta and 13 Jbeta primers. The repertoire was sequenced with immunoSEQ multiplex PCR; TCRdb's copy has only in-frame clones and lacks some. Here the sample spans under 200,000 clones, around 74% being singletons. Germline assignment: CDR1 SSHAT and CDR2 FNYEAQ (reference sequence). CDR3 size: 12 residues. V gave up 11 bases and J gave up 3 bases; unmatched junction bases: 4. Material for sequencing was PBMCs. The V call is TRBV7-7, the J call TRBJ2-3; TRBD1 matches 8 bases. The clonotype comes from a female donor in good health and CMV-seronegative. The CDR3 protein is CAGRQGTDTQYF. The DNA for the CDR3 is TGTGCCGGGCGACAGGGGACAGATACGCAGTATTTT.